The TCR beta chain under discussion was sequenced for a study of cytomegalovirus exposure and HLA in healthy donors. A multiplex PCR was run with 60 Vbeta primers and 13 Jbeta primers. Clones were read by immunoSEQ multiplex PCR, and TCRdb kept only the in-frame ones, dropping some. Counted here are 150,000 to 200,000 clones, roughly 83% occurring once; the ten biggest clones make up 2% to 2.5%. Turning to this clone: The antigen remains unidentified.

Trimming cost V 0 bases and J 5 bases, with 10 bases left between them. The CDR3 is made up of 15 amino acids. Germline V gene data show CDR1 as LGHNA and CDR2 as YSLEER. Study-level points and caveats: Whilst most TCR sequences proved rare, a subset of public TCRs occurred across many donors. A missense variant in DCLRE1C was later tied to TCR beta V- and J-gene trimming. Of the V segments, some could not be distinguished, including TRBV6-2 and TRBV6-3, and were excluded.

The sample taken for sequencing was PBMCs. This clonotype was obtained from a woman aged 45-65 years in good health and CMV-seronegative. The rearrangement joins TRBV4-3 to TRBJ2-2; the D gene is possibly TRBD1 (5 bases). The CDR3 protein is CASSQDRVGTGELFF. CDR3 in DNA: TGCGCCAGCAGCCAAGACAGGGTTGGAACCGGGGAGCTGTTTTTT.